The 12 T cell receptor beta chains presented below share a single source sample, sequenced in a study of cytomegalovirus exposure and HLA in healthy donors. The PCR made use of 60 Vbeta and 13 Jbeta primers. Assay: immunoSEQ multiplex PCR; the TCRdb copy retains only in-frame clones and omits some. This table holds more than 150,000 clones, 65% to 80% found once. Sequencing input: PBMCs. The receptors originated from a woman in her twenties or thirties in good health and CMV-seropositive.

The rearrangement links TRBV16 to TRBJ1-5, with 8 bases aligning to TRBD1. V shed 1 base and J 4 bases; nucleotides not matched to a gene: 9. Germline CDR1 and CDR2: KGHSY and FQNENV. This CDR3 has 17 residues. Here the CDR3 reads CASSQYPTGGRNQPQHF. The CDR3 DNA sequence: TGTGCCAGCAGCCAATACCCTACAGGGGGTCGGAATCAGCCCCAGCATTTT.

The chain uses TRBV5-1 and TRBJ1-4; D gene uncertain. Germline CDR1 SGHRS, CDR2 YFSETQ. The length of the CDR3 is 11 residues. V was cut by 4 bases and J by 8 bases, with 6 bases left in between. Written as DNA, the CDR3 is TGCGCCAGCAGCCCCGGGGAAAAACTGTTTTTT. This translates into CASSPGEKLFF.

This sequence joins TRBV18 and TRBJ2-5, with 7 positions matching TRBD2. V gave up 2 bases and J gave up 4 bases; unmatched junction bases: 10. CDR3 length equals 16 residues. Germline V gene sequence: CDR1 KGHSH, CDR2 LQKENI. The CDR3 sequence is CASSPSGGKRSETQYF. In DNA, the CDR3 is TGTGCCAGCTCACCATCCGGGGGGAAGCGCTCAGAGACCCAGTACTTC.

The genes are TRBV29-1 and TRBJ2-1, with TRBD1 matching over 7 bases. The V segment lost 8 bases and the J segment 8 bases; nucleotides outside the gene matches: 12. The length of the CDR3 is 13 residues. Per the germline V gene, CDR1 is SQVTM and CDR2 is ANQGSEA. This CDR3 reads CSPPSDRSYEQFF. CDR3 DNA: TGCAGCCCTCCCTCGGACAGGTCTTATGAGCAGTTCTTC.

The chain uses TRBV27 and TRBJ2-5; unclear D gene. The CDR3 totals 14 residues. Looked up from germline, CDR1 is MNHEY and CDR2 is SMNVEV (reference sequence). Trimming stripped 5 bases from V and 2 bases from J, with 12 bases between. In DNA form, the CDR3 reads TGTGCCAGCAGTATAAACAACGGGCAAGAGACCCAGTACTTC. Its translation is CASSINNGQETQYF.

The chain carries TRBV15 and TRBJ1-6; 10 bases map to TRBD1. The CDR3 contains 19 residues. The germline V gene has CDR1 LNHNV and CDR2 YYDKDF (reference sequence). The V gene end was trimmed by 0 bases and the J gene end by 0 bases; junction bases not matched to a gene: 5. This chain's CDR3 is CATSRDGTGVSSYNSPLHF. The DNA of the CDR3 is TGTGCCACCAGCAGAGATGGGACAGGGGTGAGCTCCTATAATTCACCCCTCCACTTT. Based on the CDR3 plus reference TRBV15 and TRBJ1-6, the full variable domain is DAMVIQNPRYQVTQFGKPVTLSCSQTLNHNVMYWYQQKSSQAPKLLFHYYDKDFNNEADTPDNFQSRRPNTSFCFLDIRSPGLGDTAMYLCATSRDGTGVSSYNSPLHFGNGTRLTVT.

This chain joins TRBV19 and TRBJ2-1; D is perhaps TRBD2 (5 bases). Germline-derived CDR1 and CDR2 are LNHDA and SQIVND (reference sequence). CDR3 length equals 18 residues. Trimming shortened V by 1 base and J by 4 bases, and 20 bases separated the two germline ends. The CDR3 nucleotides read TGTGCCAGTAGTATAGGGGCGCCTCTAAGGTCGGGGTACAATGAGCAGTTCTTC. It codes for CASSIGAPLRSGYNEQFF. Supplemented by reference TRBV19 and TRBJ2-1, the full variable domain reads DGGITQSPKYLFRKEGQNVTLSCEQNLNHDAMYWYRQDPGQGLRLIYYSQIVNDFQKGDIAEGYSVSREKKESFPLTVTSAQKNPTAFYLCASSIGAPLRSGYNEQFFGPGTRLTVL.

The table lists this clone with a few counts. The rearrangement links TRBV15 to TRBJ1-1; tentatively, D is TRBD1 (6 bases). Germline V gene sequence: CDR1 LNHNV, CDR2 YYDKDF (reference sequence). The CDR3 runs 15 residues. Deletions cut 0 bases from V and 0 bases from J, with 8 bases between. This CDR3 is CATSRDRTVNTEAFF. As DNA, the CDR3 is TGTGCCACCAGCAGAGATCGGACAGTGAACACTGAAGCTTTCTTT. The complete variable domain, with remaining parts taken from reference TRBV15 and TRBJ1-1, reads DAMVIQNPRYQVTQFGKPVTLSCSQTLNHNVMYWYQQKSSQAPKLLFHYYDKDFNNEADTPDNFQSRRPNTSFCFLDIRSPGLGDTAMYLCATSRDRTVNTEAFFGQGTRLTVV.

The rearrangement uses TRBV6-1 and TRBJ1-1; D uncertain. With 5 bases removed from V and 4 bases from J, the gap between germline ends came to 17 bases. The CDR3 is made up of 15 amino acids. The germline V gene encodes CDR1 MNHNS and CDR2 SASEGT. In DNA, the CDR3 is TGTGCCAGCAGTTCGGGGAAGGCAGGAAGCACTGAAGCTTTCTTT. Translating it yields CASSSGKAGSTEAFF.

The chain joins TRBV6-4 to TRBJ1-1; no firm D call. Germline V CDR1 and CDR2: MRHNA, SNTAGT. The V and J ends lost 3 bases and 4 bases respectively, with 9 bases between them. The CDR3 spans 13 residues. CDR3 sequence (DNA): TGTGCCAGCAGTGAAACACCCTTCACTGAAGCTTTCTTT. Its translation is CASSETPFTEAFF.

This chain connects TRBV7-9 to TRBJ1-2, with 9 bases lining up with TRBD1. J gave up 4 bases and V 5 bases, and 5 bases lay outside the gene matches. The CDR3 contains 14 residues. Germline lookup yields CDR1 SEHNR and CDR2 FQNEAQ (reference sequence). Here the CDR3 reads CASSRRGQGYGYTF. CDR3 DNA: TGTGCCAGCAGCCGCCGGGGACAGGGCTATGGCTACACCTTC.

The chain is built from TRBV28 and TRBJ1-6, with D perhaps matching TRBD1 (6 bases). Germline V gives CDR1 MDHEN, CDR2 SYDVKM. The CDR3 has 14 amino acids. V dropped 6 bases and J dropped 6 bases, with 12 bases sitting between them. CDR3 amino acids: CASSPGHLNSPLHF. For the CDR3, the DNA is TGTGCCAGCAGCCCGGGACACCTTAATTCACCCCTCCACTTT.